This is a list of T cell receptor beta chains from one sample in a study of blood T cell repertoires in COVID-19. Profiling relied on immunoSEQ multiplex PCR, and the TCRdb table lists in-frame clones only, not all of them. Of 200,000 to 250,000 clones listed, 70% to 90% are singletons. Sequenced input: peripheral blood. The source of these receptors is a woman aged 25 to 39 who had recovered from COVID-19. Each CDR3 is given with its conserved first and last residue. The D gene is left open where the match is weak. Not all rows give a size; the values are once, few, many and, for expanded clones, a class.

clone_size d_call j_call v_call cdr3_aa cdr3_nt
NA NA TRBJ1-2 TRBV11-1 CASSLEDSTYGYTF TGTGCCAGCAGCTTAGAGGACTCCACCTATGGCTACACCTTC
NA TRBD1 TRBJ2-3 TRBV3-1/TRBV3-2 CASSPRTGGTDTQYF TGTGCCAGCAGCCCCCGGACAGGGGGCACAGATACGCAGTATTTT
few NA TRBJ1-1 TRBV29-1 CSVEDRVSTEAFF TGCAGCGTTGAAGATCGCGTTTCCACTGAAGCTTTCTTT
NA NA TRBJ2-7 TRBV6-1 CASSRGSGLEQYF TGTGCCAGCAGCCGGGGGTCCGGCTTAGAGCAGTACTTC
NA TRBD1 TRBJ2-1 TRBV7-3 CASSLGQGVTYNEQFF TGTGCCAGCAGCTTAGGACAGGGGGTGACCTACAATGAGCAGTTCTTC
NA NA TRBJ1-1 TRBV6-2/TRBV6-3 CASTPERGGRAFF TGTGCCAGCACCCCTGAAAGGGGAGGGAGGGCTTTCTTT
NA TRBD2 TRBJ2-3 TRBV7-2 CASSLGGGGPTDTQYF TGTGCCAGCAGCTTAGGGGGCGGGGGGCCCACAGATACGCAGTATTTT
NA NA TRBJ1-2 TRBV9 CASSSVPGTFYGYTF TGTGCCAGCAGCTCAGTACCGGGAACTTTTTATGGCTACACCTTC
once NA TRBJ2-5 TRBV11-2 CASSLSLFLETQYF TGTGCCAGCAGCTTATCGTTGTTTTTGGAGACCCAGTACTTC
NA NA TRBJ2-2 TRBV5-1 CASSSRSLSGELFF TGCGCCAGCAGCTCGAGAAGTTTATCTGGGGAGCTGTTTTTT
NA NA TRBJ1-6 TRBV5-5 CASSSAGHRSYNSPLHF TGTGCCAGCAGCTCAGCGGGACACCGGTCCTATAATTCACCCCTCCACTTT
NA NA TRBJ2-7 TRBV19 CASSIPGGFYEQYF TGTGCCAGTAGTATTCCAGGGGGGTTCTACGAGCAGTACTTC
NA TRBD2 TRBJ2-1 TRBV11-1 CASSLAKLAGGLGEQFF TGTGCCAGCAGCTTAGCGAAACTAGCGGGGGGGCTTGGTGAGCAGTTCTTC
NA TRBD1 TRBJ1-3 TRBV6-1 CASSERYRGAGNTIYF TGTGCCAGCAGTGAACGATACAGGGGGGCTGGAAACACCATATATTTT
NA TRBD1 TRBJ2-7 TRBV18 CASSPQRDRASYEQYF TGTGCCAGCTCACCACAACGAGACAGGGCGTCCTACGAGCAGTACTTC
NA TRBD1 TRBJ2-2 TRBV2 CASSRTGAGAGELFF TGTGCCAGCAGCCGGACAGGGGCCGGCGCCGGGGAGCTGTTTTTT
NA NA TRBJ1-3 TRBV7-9 CASSFLIGNTIYF TGTGCCAGCAGCTTCCTAATCGGAAACACCATATATTTT
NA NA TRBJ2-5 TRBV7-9 CASSWTAQETQYF TGTGCCAGCAGCTGGACAGCCCAAGAGACCCAGTACTTC
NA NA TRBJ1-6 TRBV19 CASSIGVNSPLHF TGTGCCAGTAGTATTGGAGTTAATTCACCCCTCCACTTT
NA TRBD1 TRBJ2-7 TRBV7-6 CASSIGQGTSYEQYF TGTGCCAGCAGCATAGGACAGGGGACATCCTACGAGCAGTACTTC
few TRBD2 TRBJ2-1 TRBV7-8 CASSSGTSGNEQFF TGTGCCAGCAGCTCCGGGACTAGTGGCAATGAGCAGTTCTTC
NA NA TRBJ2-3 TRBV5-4 CASSLRRTATDTQYF TGTGCCAGCAGCTTAAGAAGGACTGCTACAGATACGCAGTATTTT
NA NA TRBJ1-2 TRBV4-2 CASSLRVINNYGYTF TGTGCCAGCAGCCTCCGGGTCATAAATAACTATGGCTACACCTTC
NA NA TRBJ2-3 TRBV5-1 CASSLAVPTDTQYF TGCGCCAGCAGCTTGGCGGTACCCACAGATACGCAGTATTTT
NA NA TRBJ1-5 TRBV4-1 CASSLIQGVRQPQHF TGCGCCAGCAGCCTGATACAGGGCGTACGTCAGCCCCAGCATTTT
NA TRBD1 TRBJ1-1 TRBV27 CASSFRDRGTIREAFF TGTGCCAGCAGTTTCCGAGACAGGGGTACCATTCGGGAGGCTTTCTTT
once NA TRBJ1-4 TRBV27 CASSPGGLREKLFF TGTGCCAGCAGTCCTGGAGGTCTCCGGGAAAAACTGTTTTTT
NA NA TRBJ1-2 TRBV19 CASKRGGYYGYTF TGTGCCAGTAAGCGCGGGGGATACTATGGCTACACCTTC
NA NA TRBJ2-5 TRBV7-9 CASSFSPGETQYF TGTGCCAGCAGCTTCAGCCCCGGGGAGACCCAGTACTTC
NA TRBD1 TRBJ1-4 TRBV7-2 CASSKQGEKLFF TGTGCCAGCAGCAAACAGGGGGAAAAACTGTTTTTT
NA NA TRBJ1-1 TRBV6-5 CASTVDRPDTEAFF TGTGCCAGCACCGTCGACAGGCCCGACACTGAAGCTTTCTTT
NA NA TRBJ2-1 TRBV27 CASSRRLVVGNEQFF TGTGCCAGCAGTCGGAGACTAGTAGTGGGCAATGAGCAGTTCTTC
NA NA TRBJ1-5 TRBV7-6 CASSLSGEGPQHF TGTGCCAGCAGCTTATCCGGGGAAGGGCCCCAGCATTTT
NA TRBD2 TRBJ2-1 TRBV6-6 CASWRENNYNEQFF TGTGCCAGCTGGCGGGAGAACAACTACAATGAGCAGTTCTTC
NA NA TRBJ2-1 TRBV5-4 CASSLSGEQFF TGTGCCAGCAGCTTGTCCGGTGAGCAGTTCTTC
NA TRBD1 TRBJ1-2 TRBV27 CASSPTGGTRGYTF TGTGCCAGCAGTCCGACAGGGGGAACGAGGGGCTACACCTTC
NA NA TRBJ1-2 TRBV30 CAWTGETLGYTF TGTGCCTGGACCGGGGAAACCCTTGGCTACACCTTC
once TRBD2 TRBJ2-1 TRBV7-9 CASSLGSGGPQFF TGTGCCAGCAGCTTAGGGAGCGGGGGCCCCCAGTTCTTC
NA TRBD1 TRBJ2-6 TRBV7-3 CASSLLGQGSSSGANVLTF TGTGCCAGCAGCTTACTAGGACAGGGCTCCTCCTCTGGGGCCAACGTCCTGACTTTC
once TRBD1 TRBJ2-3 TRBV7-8 CASSFPLRTGGSNTDTQYF TGTGCCAGCAGCTTCCCACTTAGGACAGGGGGTTCTAACACAGATACGCAGTATTTT
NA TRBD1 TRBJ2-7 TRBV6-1 CASSEGGTGIYEQYF TGTGCCAGCAGTGAAGGGGGGACAGGGATCTACGAGCAGTACTTC
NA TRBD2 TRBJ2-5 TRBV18 CASSPPERAGVIGETQYF TGTGCCAGCTCACCACCGGAAAGGGCGGGGGTGATTGGAGAGACCCAGTACTTC
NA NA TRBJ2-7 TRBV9 CASSGAGGSRQYEQYF TGTGCCAGCAGCGGCGCAGGTGGGAGTAGGCAATACGAGCAGTACTTC
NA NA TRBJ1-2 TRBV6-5 CASSPRAALEGYTF TGTGCCAGCAGTCCGAGGGCCGCCTTGGAGGGCTACACCTTC
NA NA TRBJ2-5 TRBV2 CASSILETQYF TGTGCCAGCAGTATTCTAGAGACCCAGTACTTC
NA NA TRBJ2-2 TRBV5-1 CASSLNFKGDVANTGELFF TGCGCCAGCAGCTTGAATTTCAAGGGGGACGTCGCGAACACCGGGGAGCTGTTTTTT
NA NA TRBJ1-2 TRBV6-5 CASSYSPGPYGYTF TGTGCCAGCAGTTACTCGCCAGGTCCATATGGCTACACCTTC
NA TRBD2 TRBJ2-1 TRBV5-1 CASTPSLAGGLYNEQFF TGCGCCAGCACCCCTTCTTTAGCGGGGGGCCTTTACAATGAGCAGTTCTTC
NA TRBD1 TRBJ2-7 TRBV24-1 CATSDSGQGFYEQYF TGTGCCACCAGTGACTCGGGACAGGGCTTCTACGAGCAGTACTTC
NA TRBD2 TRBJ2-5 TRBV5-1 CASSRAGTSEETQYF TGCGCCAGCAGCCGCGCCGGGACTAGCGAAGAGACCCAGTACTTC
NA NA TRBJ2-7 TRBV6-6 CASSRPGNYEQYF TGTGCCAGCAGCCGACCCGGGAACTACGAGCAGTACTTC
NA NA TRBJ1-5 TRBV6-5 CASSYNRDTRNQPQHF TGTGCCAGCAGTTACAACCGGGACACGCGCAATCAGCCCCAGCATTTT
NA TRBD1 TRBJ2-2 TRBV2 CASSEEGAKAGELFF TGTGCCAGCAGTGAAGAGGGGGCCAAAGCCGGGGAGCTGTTTTTT